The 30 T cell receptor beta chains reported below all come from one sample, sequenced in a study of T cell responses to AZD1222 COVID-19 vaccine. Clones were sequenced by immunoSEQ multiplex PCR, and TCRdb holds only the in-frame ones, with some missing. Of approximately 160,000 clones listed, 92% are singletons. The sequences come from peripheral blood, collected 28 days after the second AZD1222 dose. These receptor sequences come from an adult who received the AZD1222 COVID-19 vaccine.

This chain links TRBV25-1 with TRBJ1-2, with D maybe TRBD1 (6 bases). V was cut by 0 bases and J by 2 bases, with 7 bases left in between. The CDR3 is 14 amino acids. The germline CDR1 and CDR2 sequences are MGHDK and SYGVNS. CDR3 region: CASSEYGGNYGYTF. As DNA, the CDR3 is TGTGCCAGCAGTGAATACGGGGGCAACTATGGCTACACCTTC.

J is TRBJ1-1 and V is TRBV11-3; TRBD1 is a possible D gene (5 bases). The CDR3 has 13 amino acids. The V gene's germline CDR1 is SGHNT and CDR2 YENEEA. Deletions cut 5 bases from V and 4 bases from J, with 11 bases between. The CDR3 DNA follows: TGTGCCAGCAGCCTCGTGGGGGGCACTGAAGCTTTCTTT. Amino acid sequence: CASSLVGGTEAFF. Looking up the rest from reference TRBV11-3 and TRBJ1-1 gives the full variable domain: EAGVVQSPRYKIIEKKQPVAFWCNPISGHNTLYWYLQNLGQGPELLIRYENEEAVDDSQLPKDRFSAERLKGVDSTLKIQPAELGDSAVYLCASSLVGGTEAFFGQGTRLTVV.

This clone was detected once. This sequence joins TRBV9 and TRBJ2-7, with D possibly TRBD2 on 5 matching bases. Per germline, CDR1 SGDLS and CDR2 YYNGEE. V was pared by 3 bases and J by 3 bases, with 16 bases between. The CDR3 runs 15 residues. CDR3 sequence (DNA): TGTGCCAGCAGCGGGGGAGCCAGTTTAAACTACGAGCAGTACTTC. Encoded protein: CASSGGASLNYEQYF.

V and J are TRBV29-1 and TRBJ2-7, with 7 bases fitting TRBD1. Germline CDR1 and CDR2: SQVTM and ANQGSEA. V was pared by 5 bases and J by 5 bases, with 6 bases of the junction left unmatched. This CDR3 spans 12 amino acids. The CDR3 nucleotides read TGCAGCGTTCGGACAGGTTTCGACGAGCAGTACTTC. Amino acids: CSVRTGFDEQYF.

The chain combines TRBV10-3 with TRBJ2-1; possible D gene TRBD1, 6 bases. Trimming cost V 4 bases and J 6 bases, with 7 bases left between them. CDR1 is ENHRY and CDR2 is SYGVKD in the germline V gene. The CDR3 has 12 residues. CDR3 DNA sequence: TGTGCCATCAGTGTACAGGGCAATGAGCAGTTCTTC. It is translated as CAISVQGNEQFF.

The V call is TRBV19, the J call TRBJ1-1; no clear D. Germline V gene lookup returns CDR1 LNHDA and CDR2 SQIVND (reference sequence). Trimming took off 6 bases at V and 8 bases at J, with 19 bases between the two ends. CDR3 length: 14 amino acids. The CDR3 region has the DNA TGTGCCAGTAGCCGATCCGTTTGGGCAGACGAAGCTTTCTTT. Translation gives CASSRSVWADEAFF.

Here the CDR3 DNA reads TGCGCCAGCAGCTTGGAACAGGGCTGGTATGGCTACACCTTC. It encodes CASSLEQGWYGYTF. This chain uses TRBV5-1 with TRBJ1-2; D perhaps matches TRBD1 (6 bases). Germline loops: CDR1 SGHRS, CDR2 YFSETQ. The V and J ends lost 0 bases and 5 bases respectively, with 11 bases between them. The CDR3 totals 14 residues.

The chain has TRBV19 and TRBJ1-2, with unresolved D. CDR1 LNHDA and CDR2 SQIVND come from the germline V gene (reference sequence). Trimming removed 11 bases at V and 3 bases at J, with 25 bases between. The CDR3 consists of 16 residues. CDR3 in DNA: TGTGCCTCGAAGGTCCGGCAGGAGATAAATTACTATGGCTACACCTTC. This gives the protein CASKVRQEINYYGYTF.

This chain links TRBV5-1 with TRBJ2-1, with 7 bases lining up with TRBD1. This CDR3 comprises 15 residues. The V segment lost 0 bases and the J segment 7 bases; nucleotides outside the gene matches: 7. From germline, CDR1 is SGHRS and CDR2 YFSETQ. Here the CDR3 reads CASSLVGDRLNEQFF. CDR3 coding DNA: TGCGCCAGCAGCTTGGTGGGGGACAGACTGAATGAGCAGTTCTTC. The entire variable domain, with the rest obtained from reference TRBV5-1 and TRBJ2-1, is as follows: KAGVTQTPRYLIKTRGQQVTLSCSPISGHRSVSWYQQTPGQGLQFLFEYFSETQRNKGNFPGRFSGRQFSNSRSEMNVSTLELGDSALYLCASSLVGDRLNEQFFGPGTRLTVL.

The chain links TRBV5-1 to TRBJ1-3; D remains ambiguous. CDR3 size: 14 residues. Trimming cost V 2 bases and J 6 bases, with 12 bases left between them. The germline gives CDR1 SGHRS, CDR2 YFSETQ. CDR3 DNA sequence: TGCGCCAGCAGCTTTTTTGGGGAGGCAAACACCATATATTTT. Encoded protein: CASSFFGEANTIYF.

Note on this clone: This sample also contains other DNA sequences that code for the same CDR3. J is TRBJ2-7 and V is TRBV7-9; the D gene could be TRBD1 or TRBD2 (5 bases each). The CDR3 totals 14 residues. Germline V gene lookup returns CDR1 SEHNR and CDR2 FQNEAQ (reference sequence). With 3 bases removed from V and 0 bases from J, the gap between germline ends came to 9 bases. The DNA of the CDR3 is TGTGCCAGCAGCTTGGATGGGGGCTCCTACGAGCAGTACTTC. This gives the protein CASSLDGGSYEQYF. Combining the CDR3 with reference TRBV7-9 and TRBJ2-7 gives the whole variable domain DTGVSQNPRHKITKRGQNVTFRCDPISEHNRLYWYRQTLGQGPEFLTYFQNEAQLEKSRLLSDRFSAERPKGSFSTLEIQRTEQGDSAMYLCASSLDGGSYEQYFGPGTRLTVT.

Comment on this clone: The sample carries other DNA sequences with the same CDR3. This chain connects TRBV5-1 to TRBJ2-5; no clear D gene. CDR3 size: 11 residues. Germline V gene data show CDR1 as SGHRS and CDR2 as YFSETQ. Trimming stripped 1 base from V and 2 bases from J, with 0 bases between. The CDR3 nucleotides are TGCGCCAGCAGCTTGCAAGAGACCCAGTACTTC. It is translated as CASSLQETQYF.

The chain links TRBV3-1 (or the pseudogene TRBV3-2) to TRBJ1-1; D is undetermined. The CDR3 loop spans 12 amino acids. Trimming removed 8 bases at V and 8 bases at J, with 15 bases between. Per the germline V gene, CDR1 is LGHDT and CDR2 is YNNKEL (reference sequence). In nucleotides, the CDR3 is TGTGCCAGCGGGTCTTTGTGGGCCGAAGCTTTCTTT. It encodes CASGSLWAEAFF.

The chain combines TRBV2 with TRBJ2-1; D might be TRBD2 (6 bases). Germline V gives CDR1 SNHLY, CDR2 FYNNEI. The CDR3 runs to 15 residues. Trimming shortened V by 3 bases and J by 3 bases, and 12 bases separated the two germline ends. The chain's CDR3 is CASSDSGLHYNEQFF. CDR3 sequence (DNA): TGTGCCAGCAGTGATTCGGGACTCCACTACAATGAGCAGTTCTTC.

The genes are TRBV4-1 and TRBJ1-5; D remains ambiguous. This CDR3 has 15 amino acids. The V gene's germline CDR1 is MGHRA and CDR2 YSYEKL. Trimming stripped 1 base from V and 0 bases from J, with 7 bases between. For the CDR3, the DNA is TGCGCCAGCAGCCAAGGGCGGGGTAGCAATCAGCCCCAGCATTTT. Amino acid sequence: CASSQGRGSNQPQHF.

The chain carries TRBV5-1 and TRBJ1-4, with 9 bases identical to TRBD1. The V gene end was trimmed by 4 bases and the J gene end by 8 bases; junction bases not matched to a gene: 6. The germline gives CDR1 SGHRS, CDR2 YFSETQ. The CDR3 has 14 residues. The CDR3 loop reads CASSPDRGVEKLFF. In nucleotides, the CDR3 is TGCGCCAGCAGCCCCGACAGGGGGGTCGAAAAACTGTTTTTT.

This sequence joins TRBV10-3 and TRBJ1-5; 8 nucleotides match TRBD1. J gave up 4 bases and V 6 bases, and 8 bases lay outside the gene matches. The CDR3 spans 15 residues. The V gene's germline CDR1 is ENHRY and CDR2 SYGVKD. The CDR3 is CAISWTGRGNQPQHF. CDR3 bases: TGTGCCATCAGCTGGACAGGGCGAGGGAATCAGCCCCAGCATTTT.

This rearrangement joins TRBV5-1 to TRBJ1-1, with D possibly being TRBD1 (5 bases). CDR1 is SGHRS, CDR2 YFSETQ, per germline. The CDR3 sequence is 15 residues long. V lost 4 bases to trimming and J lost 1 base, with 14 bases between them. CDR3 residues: CASSRDSSPNTEAFF. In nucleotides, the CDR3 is TGCGCCAGCAGCCGAGACAGTTCCCCGAACACTGAAGCTTTCTTT.

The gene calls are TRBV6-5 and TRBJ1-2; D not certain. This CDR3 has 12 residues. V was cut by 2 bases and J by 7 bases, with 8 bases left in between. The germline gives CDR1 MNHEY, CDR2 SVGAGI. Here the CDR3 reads CASSYRMGGYTF. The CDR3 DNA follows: TGTGCCAGCAGTTACCGCATGGGTGGCTACACCTTC.

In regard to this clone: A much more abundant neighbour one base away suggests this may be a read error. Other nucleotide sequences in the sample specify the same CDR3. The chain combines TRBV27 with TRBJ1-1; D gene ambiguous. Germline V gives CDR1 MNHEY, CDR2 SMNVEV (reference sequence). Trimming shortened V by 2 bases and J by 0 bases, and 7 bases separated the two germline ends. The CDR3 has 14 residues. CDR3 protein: CASSLTRVNTEAFF. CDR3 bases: TGTGCCAGCAGTTTAACTAGGGTGAACACTGAAGCTTTCTTT.

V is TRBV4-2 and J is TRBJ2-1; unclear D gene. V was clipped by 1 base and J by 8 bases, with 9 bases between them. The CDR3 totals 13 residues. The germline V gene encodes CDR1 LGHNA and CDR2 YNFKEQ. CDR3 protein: CASSQVALYEQFF. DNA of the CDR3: TGTGCCAGCAGCCAAGTGGCCCTCTATGAGCAGTTCTTC.

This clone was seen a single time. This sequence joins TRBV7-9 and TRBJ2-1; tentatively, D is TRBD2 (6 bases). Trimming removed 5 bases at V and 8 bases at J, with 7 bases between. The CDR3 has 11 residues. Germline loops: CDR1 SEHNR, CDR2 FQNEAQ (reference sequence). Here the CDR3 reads CASSPGDEQFF. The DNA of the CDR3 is TGTGCCAGCAGCCCGGGGGATGAGCAGTTCTTC.

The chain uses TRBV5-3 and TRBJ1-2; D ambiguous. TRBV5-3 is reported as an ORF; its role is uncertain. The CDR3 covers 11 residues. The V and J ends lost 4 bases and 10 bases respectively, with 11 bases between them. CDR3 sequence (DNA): TGTGCCAGAAGCCCCGGGCTCCCCTACACCTTC. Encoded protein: CARSPGLPYTF.

The CDR3: CASSYSGISYEQYF. The CDR3 nucleotides read TGTGCCAGCAGCTATTCCGGGATCTCCTACGAGCAGTACTTC. V gene TRBV3-1 (or the pseudogene TRBV3-2) combines with J gene TRBJ2-7; TRBD2 is a possible D gene (5 bases). The CDR3 totals 14 residues. Trimming left V 5 bases short and J 0 bases short, with 11 bases between. CDR1 and CDR2 from the germline V gene are LGHDT and YNNKEL (reference sequence).

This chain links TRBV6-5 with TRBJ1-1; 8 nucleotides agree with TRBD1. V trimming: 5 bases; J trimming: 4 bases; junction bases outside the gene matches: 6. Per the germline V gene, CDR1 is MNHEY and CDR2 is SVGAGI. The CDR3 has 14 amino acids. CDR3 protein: CASSPRTGLTEAFF. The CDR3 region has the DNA TGTGCCAGCAGTCCTCGGACAGGGCTCACTGAAGCTTTCTTT.

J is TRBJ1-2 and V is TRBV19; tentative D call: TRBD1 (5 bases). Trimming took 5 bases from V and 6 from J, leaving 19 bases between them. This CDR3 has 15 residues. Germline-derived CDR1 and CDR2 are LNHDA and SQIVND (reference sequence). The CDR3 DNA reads TGTGCCAGTAGTCATTACTCCGGGACGTTTAATGGCTACACCTTC. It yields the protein CASSHYSGTFNGYTF. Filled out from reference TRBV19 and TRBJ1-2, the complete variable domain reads DGGITQSPKYLFRKEGQNVTLSCEQNLNHDAMYWYRQDPGQGLRLIYYSQIVNDFQKGDIAEGYSVSREKKESFPLTVTSAQKNPTAFYLCASSHYSGTFNGYTFGSGTRLTVV.

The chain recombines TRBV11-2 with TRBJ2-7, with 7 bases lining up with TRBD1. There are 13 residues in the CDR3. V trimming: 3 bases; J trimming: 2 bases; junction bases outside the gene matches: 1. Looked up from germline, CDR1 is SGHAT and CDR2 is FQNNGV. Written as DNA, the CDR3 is TGTGCCAGCAGCTTCGGGACAGCCTACGAGCAGTACTTC. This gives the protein CASSFGTAYEQYF.

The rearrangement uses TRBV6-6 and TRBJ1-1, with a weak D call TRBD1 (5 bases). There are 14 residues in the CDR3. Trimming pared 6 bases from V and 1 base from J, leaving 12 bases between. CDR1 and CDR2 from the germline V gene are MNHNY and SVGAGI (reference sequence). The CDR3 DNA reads TGTGCCAGCAGCCGTGGACAACCGAACACTGAAGCTTTCTTT. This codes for CASSRGQPNTEAFF.

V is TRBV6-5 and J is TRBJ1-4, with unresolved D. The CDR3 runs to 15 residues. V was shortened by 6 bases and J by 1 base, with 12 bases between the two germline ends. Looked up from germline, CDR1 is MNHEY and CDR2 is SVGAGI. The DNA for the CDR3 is TGTGCCAGCAGCCGCGGCACAGTAACTAATGAAAAACTGTTTTTT. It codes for CASSRGTVTNEKLFF.

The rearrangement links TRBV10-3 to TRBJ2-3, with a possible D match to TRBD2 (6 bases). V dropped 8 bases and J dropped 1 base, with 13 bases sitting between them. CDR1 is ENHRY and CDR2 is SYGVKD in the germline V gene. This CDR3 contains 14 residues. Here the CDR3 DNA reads TGTGCCATCGATTCCACGGGGGGCACAGATACGCAGTATTTT. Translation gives CAIDSTGGTDTQYF.